This T cell receptor (beta chain) was sequenced for a study of metastatic and nonmetastatic thyroid tumors. No patient received treatment before thyroid surgery. TCRdb reprocessed the PCR reads using MiXCR. The sample contains around 17,000 clones, roughly 25% of which appear only once. The V and J ends lost 7 bases and 7 bases, in that order; junction bases with no gene match: 7. The CDR3 loop spans 13 amino acids. Sequencing used adjacent normal tissue. The rearrangement joins TRBV12-3 or TRBV12-4 to TRBJ2-1; 7 positions match TRBD1. This receptor was obtained from a female donor with papillary thyroid cancer or a benign thyroid nodule (not recorded which). Some clones in this sample may be carry-over from other donors' samples. CDR3 sequence (DNA): TGTGCCAGCAACCACAGGGGCGCTAATGAGCAGTTCTTC. Protein sequence: CASNHRGANEQFF.